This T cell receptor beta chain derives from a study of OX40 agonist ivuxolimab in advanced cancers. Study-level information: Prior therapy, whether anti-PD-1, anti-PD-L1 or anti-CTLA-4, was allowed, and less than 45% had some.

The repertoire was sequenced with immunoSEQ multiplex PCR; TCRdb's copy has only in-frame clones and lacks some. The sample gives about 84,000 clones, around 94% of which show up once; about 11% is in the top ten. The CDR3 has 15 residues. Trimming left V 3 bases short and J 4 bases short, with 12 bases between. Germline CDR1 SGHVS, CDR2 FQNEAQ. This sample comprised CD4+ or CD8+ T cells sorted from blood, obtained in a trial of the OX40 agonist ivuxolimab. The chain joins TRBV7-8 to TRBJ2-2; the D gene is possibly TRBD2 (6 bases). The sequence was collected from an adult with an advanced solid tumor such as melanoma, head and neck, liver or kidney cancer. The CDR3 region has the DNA TGTGCCAGCAGCTTCGGGGGAGAGGTCACCGGGGAGCTGTTTTTT. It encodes CASSFGGEVTGELFF.